The present TCR beta chain was sequenced within a study of shared clonotypes between healthy human individuals. Caucasian adults residing in Nashville, Tennessee made up all the donors. In the CD4+ fraction, cells were divided into CD45RA+ naive and CD45RA-negative memory subsets. Study conclusions and caveats: Sampling covered blood only; tissue repertoires likely differ.

Libraries were prepared by immunoSEQ multiplex PCR; TCRdb keeps only in-frame clonotypes and omits some of them. Of 550,000 to 700,000 clones listed, 73% are singletons. The V end lost 1 base, the J end lost 1 base, and 10 bases lay between the germline ends. Germline values: CDR1 MDHEN, CDR2 SYDVKM. This CDR3 is 15 amino acids long. This clone was seen at least ten times. Its specificity is unknown. This chain joins TRBV28 and TRBJ1-2; no reliable D call. The clonotype comes from a woman in her twenties or thirties in good health. Sequencing was carried out using memory CD4+ T cells sorted from blood. The subset is: CD45RA-negative fraction. In DNA, the CDR3 is TGTGCCAGCAGTTTATCGCCCCACGGTAACTATGGCTACACCTTC. It is translated as CASSLSPHGNYGYTF.